This T cell receptor (beta chain) comes out of a study of T cell changes during pregnancy in multiple sclerosis. Assay: immunoSEQ multiplex PCR; the TCRdb copy retains only in-frame clones and omits some. Of over 45,000 clones in the sample, approximately 90% are singletons; the top ten hold approximately 2.3%. The CDR3 contains 12 residues. The V gene's germline CDR1 is SGHRS and CDR2 YFSETQ. V lost 0 bases to trimming and J lost 4 bases, with 4 bases between them. Sample: peripheral blood, taken in the first trimester of pregnancy. This clonotype was sampled from a female donor in good health, enrolled as a control in a pregnancy study. The chain has TRBV5-1 and TRBJ1-2; D is undetermined. The CDR3 spells CASSLAGYGYTF. The CDR3 nucleotides read TGCGCCAGCAGCTTGGCCGGCTATGGCTACACCTTC.